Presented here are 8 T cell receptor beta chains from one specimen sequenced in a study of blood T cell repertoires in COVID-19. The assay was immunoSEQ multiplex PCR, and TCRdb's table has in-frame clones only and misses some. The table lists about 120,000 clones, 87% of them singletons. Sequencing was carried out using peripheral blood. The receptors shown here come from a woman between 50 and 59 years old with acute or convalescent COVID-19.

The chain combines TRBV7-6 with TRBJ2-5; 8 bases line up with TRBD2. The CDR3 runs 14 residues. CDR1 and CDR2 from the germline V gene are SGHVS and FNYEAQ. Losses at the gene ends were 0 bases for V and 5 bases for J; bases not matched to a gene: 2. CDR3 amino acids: CASSLARTSETQYF. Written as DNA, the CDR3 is TGTGCCAGCAGCTTAGCGAGGACTAGCGAGACCCAGTACTTC.

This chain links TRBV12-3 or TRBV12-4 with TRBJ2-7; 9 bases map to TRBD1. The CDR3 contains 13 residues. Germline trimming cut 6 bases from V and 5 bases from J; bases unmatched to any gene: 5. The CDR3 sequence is CASSRTGGNEQYF. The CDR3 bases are TGTGCCAGCAGCCGAACAGGGGGCAACGAGCAGTACTTC.

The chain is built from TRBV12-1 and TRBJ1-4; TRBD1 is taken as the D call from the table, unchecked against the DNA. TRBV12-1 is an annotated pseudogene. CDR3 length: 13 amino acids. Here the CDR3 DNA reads TGTGCCAGCAGCTTGCAGGGATTCGAAAAACTGTTTTTT. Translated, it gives CASSLQGFEKLFF.

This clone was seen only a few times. The CDR3 nucleotides read TGTGCCAGCAGAGCCGGGACTGCCTACGAGCAGTACTTC. Translation: CASRAGTAYEQYF. The chain uses TRBV2 and TRBJ2-7; D may be TRBD2 (6 bases). Germline loops: CDR1 SNHLY, CDR2 FYNNEI. V was pared by 6 bases and J by 2 bases, with 11 bases between. This CDR3 has 13 residues.

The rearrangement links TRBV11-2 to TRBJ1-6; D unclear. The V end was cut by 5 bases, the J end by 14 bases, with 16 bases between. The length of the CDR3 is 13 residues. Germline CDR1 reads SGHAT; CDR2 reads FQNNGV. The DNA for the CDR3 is TGTGCCAGCAGCCGCCCGACTCTCTCGGCCCTCCACTTT. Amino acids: CASSRPTLSALHF.

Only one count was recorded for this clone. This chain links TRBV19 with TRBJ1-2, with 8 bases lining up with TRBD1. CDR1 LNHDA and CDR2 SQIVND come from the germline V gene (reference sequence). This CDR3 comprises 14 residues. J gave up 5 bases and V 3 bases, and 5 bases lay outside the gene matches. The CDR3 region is CASSMGTGVYGYTF. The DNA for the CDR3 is TGTGCCAGTAGTATGGGGACAGGAGTTTATGGCTACACCTTC. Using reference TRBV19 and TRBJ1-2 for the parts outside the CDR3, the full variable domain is DGGITQSPKYLFRKEGQNVTLSCEQNLNHDAMYWYRQDPGQGLRLIYYSQIVNDFQKGDIAEGYSVSREKKESFPLTVTSAQKNPTAFYLCASSMGTGVYGYTFGSGTRLTVV.

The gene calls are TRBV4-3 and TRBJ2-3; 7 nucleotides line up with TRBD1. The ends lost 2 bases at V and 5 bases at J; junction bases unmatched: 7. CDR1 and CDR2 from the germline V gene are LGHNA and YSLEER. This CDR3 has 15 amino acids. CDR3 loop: CASSQQRQGGDTQYF. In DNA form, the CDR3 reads TGCGCCAGCAGCCAACAGCGACAGGGCGGAGATACGCAGTATTTT.

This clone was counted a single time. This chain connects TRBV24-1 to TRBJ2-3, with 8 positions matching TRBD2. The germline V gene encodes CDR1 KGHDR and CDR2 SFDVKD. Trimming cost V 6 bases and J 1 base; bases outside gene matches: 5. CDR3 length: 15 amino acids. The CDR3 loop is CATSRSGGRTDTQYF. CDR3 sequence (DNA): TGTGCCACCAGTAGATCGGGGGGGCGCACAGATACGCAGTATTTT.